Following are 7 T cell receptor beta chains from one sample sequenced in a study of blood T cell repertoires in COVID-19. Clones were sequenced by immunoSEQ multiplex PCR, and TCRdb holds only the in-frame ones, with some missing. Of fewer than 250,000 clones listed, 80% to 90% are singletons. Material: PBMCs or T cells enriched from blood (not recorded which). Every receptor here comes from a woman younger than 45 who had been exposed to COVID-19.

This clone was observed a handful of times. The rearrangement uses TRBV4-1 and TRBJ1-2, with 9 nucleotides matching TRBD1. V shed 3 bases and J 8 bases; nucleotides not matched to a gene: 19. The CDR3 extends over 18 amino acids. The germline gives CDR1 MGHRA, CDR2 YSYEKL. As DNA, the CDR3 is TGCGCCAGCAGCCACCCTCCGGGACAGGGAGGGTTTGGATACGGCTACACCTTC. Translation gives CASSHPPGQGGFGYGYTF.

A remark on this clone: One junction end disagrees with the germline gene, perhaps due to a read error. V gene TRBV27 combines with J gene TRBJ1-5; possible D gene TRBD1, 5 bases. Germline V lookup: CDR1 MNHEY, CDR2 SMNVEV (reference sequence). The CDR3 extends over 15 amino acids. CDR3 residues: CASSRTPYSNQPQHF. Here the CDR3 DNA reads TGTGCCAGCAGTCGGACACCTTATAGCAATCAACCCCAGCATTTT.

The CDR3: CASSLLGLQETQYF. The CDR3 DNA reads as TGTGCCAGCAGCTTACTGGGACTTCAAGAGACCCAGTACTTC. This chain connects TRBV6-2 or TRBV6-3 to TRBJ2-5, with TRBD2 as a possible D gene (6 bases). Per the germline V gene, CDR1 is MNHEY and CDR2 is SVGEGT. The CDR3 extends over 14 amino acids. V was cut by 6 bases and J by 2 bases, with 13 bases left in between.

The CDR3 reads CASSDRDRRHTGELFF. CDR3 nucleotides: TGCGCCAGCAGCGACCGGGACAGGCGCCACACCGGGGAGCTGTTTTTT. V gene TRBV4-1 combines with J gene TRBJ2-2; the match to TRBD1 covers 8 bases. In germline, CDR1 is MGHRA, CDR2 YSYEKL. The CDR3 has 16 residues. With 5 bases clipped from V and 3 bases from J, the junction kept 8 bases outside the gene matches.

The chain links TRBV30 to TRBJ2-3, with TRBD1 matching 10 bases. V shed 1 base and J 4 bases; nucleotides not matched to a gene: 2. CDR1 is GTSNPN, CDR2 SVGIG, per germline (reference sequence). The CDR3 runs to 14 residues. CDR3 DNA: TGTGCCTGGAGTGCCGGGACAGGGGCAGATACGCAGTATTTT. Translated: CAWSAGTGADTQYF.

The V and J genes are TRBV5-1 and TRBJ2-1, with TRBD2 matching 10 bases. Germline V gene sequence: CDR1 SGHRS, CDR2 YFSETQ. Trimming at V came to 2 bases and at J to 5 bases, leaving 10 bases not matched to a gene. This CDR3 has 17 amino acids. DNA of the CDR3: TGCGCCAGCAGCTTAAGGGCTAGCGGGAGAAAGAACAATGAGCAGTTCTTC. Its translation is CASSLRASGRKNNEQFF.

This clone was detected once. CDR3 nucleotide sequence: TGTGCCATCAGTGCCCAGGGCTCGAACACTGAAGCTTTCTTT. The encoded protein is CAISAQGSNTEAFF. V usage is TRBV10-3 and J usage is TRBJ1-1; TRBD1 is a possible D gene (5 bases). Germline V gene lookup returns CDR1 ENHRY and CDR2 SYGVKD. The CDR3 has 14 residues. Trimming removed 4 bases from V and 1 base from J, with 10 bases in between.